The 9 T cell receptor beta chains below come from one sample, sequenced in a study of cytomegalovirus exposure and HLA in healthy donors. PCR amplification relied on 60 Vbeta primers (plus 13 Jbeta primers). Produced via immunoSEQ multiplex PCR; TCRdb's table is partial and in-frame only. The data show over 120,000 clones, around 80% seen once. Sequenced: PBMCs. The receptors shown here come from a female donor in good health and CMV-seronegative.

This sequence joins TRBV7-9 and TRBJ2-2, with a possible D match to TRBD2 (5 bases). The CDR3 has 14 amino acids. Germline V gene lookup returns CDR1 SEHNR and CDR2 FQNEAQ (reference sequence). Trimming took off 9 bases at V and 5 bases at J, with 16 bases between the two ends. The CDR3 DNA sequence: TGTGCCAGTAACGATTGGGAGTCAACCGGGGAGCTGTTTTTT. Protein: CASNDWESTGELFF.

J is TRBJ2-4 and V is TRBV7-2; TRBD1 agrees at 9 bases. The length of the CDR3 is 19 residues. The trim removed 6 bases at V and 0 bases at J, leaving 15 bases unmatched. Germline V gene data show CDR1 as SGHTA and CDR2 as FQGNSA. The CDR3 spells CASSSRTGVGVLAKNIQYF. CDR3 nucleotides: TGTGCCAGCAGTTCCCGGACAGGGGTCGGTGTTCTAGCCAAAAACATTCAGTACTTC. The whole variable domain, filled in from reference TRBV7-2 and TRBJ2-4, reads GAGVSQSPSNKVTEKGKDVELRCDPISGHTALYWYRQSLGQGLEFLIYFQGNSAPDKSGLPSDRFSAERTGGSVSTLTIQRTQQEDSAVYLCASSSRTGVGVLAKNIQYFGAGTRLSVL.

V usage is TRBV20-1 and J usage is TRBJ1-2, with 7 nucleotides matching TRBD1. V shed 6 bases, J shed 6 bases, and the junction held 4 bases outside the gene matches. Germline V gene lookup returns CDR1 DFQATT and CDR2 SNEGSKA (reference sequence). The CDR3 consists of 11 residues. The CDR3 region is CSAKDRNGYTF. The CDR3 DNA is TGCAGTGCCAAGGACAGGAATGGCTACACCTTC.

This chain connects TRBV4-1 to TRBJ2-3; D uncertain. The CDR3 spans 11 residues. Germline CDR1 MGHRA, CDR2 YSYEKL. The V end was cut by 6 bases, the J end by 7 bases, with 8 bases between. CDR3 nucleotide sequence: TGCGCCAGCAGACAGTTGAATACGCAGTATTTT. It is translated as CASRQLNTQYF.

This clone was counted a few times. The chain uses TRBV7-6 and TRBJ2-5, with a possible D match to TRBD2 (5 bases). The CDR3 totals 15 residues. The germline V gene encodes CDR1 SGHVS and CDR2 FNYEAQ. The V end was cut by 3 bases, the J end by 0 bases, with 11 bases between. This chain's CDR3 is CASSFVPGNQETQYF. The CDR3 bases are TGTGCCAGCAGCTTCGTTCCGGGGAACCAAGAGACCCAGTACTTC.

The V gene is TRBV19, the J gene TRBJ1-1; 9 bases are shared with TRBD1. This CDR3 contains 15 residues. Germline CDR1 and CDR2: LNHDA and SQIVND (reference sequence). The trim removed 10 bases at V and 2 bases at J, leaving 11 bases unmatched. The CDR3 coding sequence is TGTGCCATTAGAGGGACAGGGATTGGAAACACTGAAGCTTTCTTT. Translated, it gives CAIRGTGIGNTEAFF.

The chain uses TRBV30 and TRBJ1-6; TRBD1 might be the D (5 bases). V was clipped by 8 bases and J by 8 bases, with 13 bases between them. The CDR3 runs 12 residues. Germline V CDR1 and CDR2: GTSNPN, SVGIG (reference sequence). The CDR3 bases are TGTGCCGGGACCACGGCGGATTCACCCCTCCACTTT. Translation gives CAGTTADSPLHF.

This chain joins TRBV2 and TRBJ2-5; a possible D gene is TRBD2 (6 bases). Between the trimmed V and J ends, which lost 4 bases and 10 bases, there was a span of 16 bases. Germline V gene data show CDR1 as SNHLY and CDR2 as FYNNEI. The CDR3 is made up of 13 amino acids. The CDR3: CASSAGTGSNQYF. CDR3 nucleotides: TGTGCCAGCAGTGCCGGGACTGGGAGTAACCAGTACTTC.

About this clone: One end of the junction varies from germline; a read error may be responsible. The V and J genes are TRBV4-2 and TRBJ1-2; a weak D match, TRBD1 (6 bases). The CDR3 runs 14 residues. Per germline, CDR1 LGHNA and CDR2 YNFKEQ. Here the CDR3 reads CASRDTGTPYGYPF. The CDR3 bases are TGTGCCAGCAGAGACACCGGGACACCCTATGGCTACCCCTTC.